Below are 21 T cell receptor beta chains sequenced from a single sample in a study of blood T cells in healthy people across ages. Alongside a J-beta primer mix, a sample-barcoded 5' primer served in a second PCR lasting roughly 7 to 12 cycles. TCRdb reprocessed the 5' RACE reads via MiXCR and lists one record per CDR3 protein. This table has some 900,000 distinct CDR3 sequences, more than 25% appearing once. Sequenced sample: blood. These receptors were taken from a woman of 80 years or more in good health.

As regards this clonotype: This CDR3 fails to terminate in the conserved phenylalanine or tryptophan, so it likely reflects a read error. The chain links TRBV20-1 to TRBJ1-1; 7 bases map to TRBD1. With 6 bases clipped from V and 3 bases from J, the junction kept 7 bases outside the gene matches. The CDR3 runs 13 residues. Germline V gives CDR1 DFQATT, CDR2 SNEGSKA (reference sequence). The CDR3 spells CSAPDRADTEAFC. DNA of the CDR3: TGCAGTGCCCCAGACAGGGCTGACACTGAAGCTTTCTGT.

This chain uses TRBV30 with TRBJ2-3, with 11 bases aligning to TRBD2. Germline values: CDR1 GTSNPN, CDR2 SVGIG (reference sequence). The CDR3 spans 15 residues. With 7 bases clipped from V and 4 bases from J, the junction kept 10 bases outside the gene matches. CDR3 protein: CAFRIAGGRSDTQYF. The DNA of the CDR3 is TGTGCCTTCAGGATAGCGGGGGGGCGATCAGATACGCAGTATTTT.

This clonotype was counted at least ten times. This chain uses TRBV9 with TRBJ2-1; D is ambiguous. V was clipped by 0 bases and J by 0 bases, with 13 bases between them. CDR1 is SGDLS, CDR2 YYNGEE, per germline. The CDR3 loop spans 17 amino acids. CDR3 nucleotide sequence: TGTGCCAGCAGCGTAGGTGTGGGGTCGGGCTCCTACAATGAGCAGTTCTTC. Amino acid sequence: CASSVGVGSGSYNEQFF.

The chain is built from TRBV7-2 and TRBJ1-1, with D perhaps matching TRBD1 (6 bases). Germline lookup yields CDR1 SGHTA and CDR2 FQGNSA. Trimming took off 5 bases at V and 1 base at J, with 17 bases between the two ends. The CDR3 loop spans 16 amino acids. CDR3 loop: CASSRTGAGPNTEAFF. In DNA, the CDR3 is TGTGCCAGCAGCCGCACGGGGGCGGGACCGAACACTGAAGCTTTCTTT.

V gene TRBV6-4 combines with J gene TRBJ2-4; D might be TRBD1 (5 bases). The J call is uncertain, as TRBJ2-7 better fits the DNA end. Per germline, CDR1 MRHNA and CDR2 SNTAGT. The CDR3 extends over 16 amino acids. The CDR3, as DNA: TGTGCCAGCGGCGATACTGGGTTCCGAGACAGTCACGAGCAGTACTTC. Its translation is CASGDTGFRDSHEQYF.

This clonotype was detected only once. The chain recombines TRBV18 with TRBJ1-5; no firm D call. Germline V gene data show CDR1 as KGHSH and CDR2 as LQKENI. The length of the CDR3 is 15 residues. V gave up 1 base and J gave up 3 bases, with 10 bases separating them. The CDR3 coding sequence is TGTGCCAGCTCACCACTCTCGGGGTCCAATCAGCCCCAGCATTTT. It encodes CASSPLSGSNQPQHF.

This clonotype appeared a few times. A read error may account for a junction end that differs from germline. The chain recombines TRBV3-1 with TRBJ1-1, with D possibly being TRBD1 (5 bases). There are 13 residues in the CDR3. CDR1 is LGHDT, CDR2 YNNKEL, per germline (reference sequence). This CDR3 reads CASSKETALGAFF. The CDR3 nucleotides are TGTGCCAGCAGCAAAGAGACAGCCCTGGGGGCTTTCTTT.

This clonotype came up many times. The chain recombines TRBV7-2 with TRBJ2-1; 7 bases match TRBD1. CDR1 is SGHTA and CDR2 is FQGNSA in the germline V gene. The CDR3 loop spans 15 amino acids. V was pared by 4 bases and J by 2 bases, with 5 bases of the junction left unmatched. In DNA form, the CDR3 reads TGTGCCAGCAGCTCCGCCGGGACAGCCTACAATGAGCAGTTCTTC. Translated, it gives CASSSAGTAYNEQFF. The variable domain in full, completed from reference TRBV7-2 and TRBJ2-1, reads GAGVSQSPSNKVTEKGKDVELRCDPISGHTALYWYRQSLGQGLEFLIYFQGNSAPDKSGLPSDRFSAERTGGSVSTLTIQRTQQEDSAVYLCASSSAGTAYNEQFFGPGTRLTVL.

This clonotype has just a few counts. V and J are TRBV2 and TRBJ2-7, with a tentative D call TRBD1 (6 bases). The CDR3 runs 11 residues. Germline CDR1 reads SNHLY; CDR2 reads FYNNEI. Trimming left V 10 bases short and J 7 bases short, with 14 bases between. CDR3 nucleotide sequence: TGTGCCACCGCGGTTACAGGGGAGCAGTACTTC. Its translation is CATAVTGEQYF.

This clonotype has a count of ten or more. The gene calls are TRBV20-1 and TRBJ1-2; 9 positions match TRBD1. From germline, CDR1 is DFQATT and CDR2 SNEGSKA (reference sequence). V shed 1 base and J 3 bases; nucleotides not matched to a gene: 3. The CDR3 loop spans 14 amino acids. CDR3 nucleotide sequence: TGCAGTGCTAGAGGGGACAGGGACCACTATGGCTACACCTTC. Translated: CSARGDRDHYGYTF.

A remark on this clonotype: A read error is possible here, since a much larger clone lies one base away. This chain joins TRBV27 and TRBJ2-1; maybe TRBD2 (5 bases). This CDR3 is 15 amino acids long. Germline CDR1 is MNHEY and CDR2 is SMNVEV (reference sequence). CDR3 nucleotides: TGTGCCAGCAGTCCAGACGTTCCCGACTACAATGAGCCGTTCTTC. Residues: CASSPDVPDYNEPFF.

The V gene is TRBV20-1, the J gene TRBJ2-1, with 13 positions matching TRBD2. Trimming took 6 bases from V and 12 from J; bases not matched to a gene: 17. This CDR3 region has 16 residues. The germline CDR1 and CDR2 sequences are DFQATT and SNEGSKA (reference sequence). Here the CDR3 reads CSAGRLAGGSYNGQFF. The CDR3 bases are TGCAGTGCGGGGAGACTAGCGGGGGGTTCCTACAACGGGCAGTTCTTC.

V is TRBV5-1 and J is TRBJ1-4; the D gene is possibly TRBD1 (6 bases). Per the germline V gene, CDR1 is SGHRS and CDR2 is YFSETQ. The CDR3 is 17 residues long. Trimming shortened V by 3 bases and J by 3 bases, and 18 bases separated the two germline ends. In nucleotides, the CDR3 is TGCGCCAGCAGCTCCGGGACACTTGTTGGGGCTAATGAAAAACTGTTTTTT. Its translation is CASSSGTLVGANEKLFF.

This chain uses TRBV10-2 with TRBJ2-7, with D unresolved. Germline V gene lookup returns CDR1 WSHSY and CDR2 SAAADI. V was cut by 6 bases and J by 6 bases, with 15 bases left in between. CDR3 length equals 13 residues. CDR3 in amino acids: CASRDPRRGEQYF. CDR3 DNA sequence: TGCGCCAGCAGGGACCCTCGAAGAGGCGAGCAGTACTTC.

This clonotype was recorded many times. The CDR3 here is CASSPETGSYNEQFF. The CDR3 nucleotides read TGCGCCAGCAGCCCGGAGACAGGGTCGTACAATGAGCAGTTCTTC. This chain connects TRBV4-3 to TRBJ2-1, with 7 bases identical to TRBD1. Germline CDR1 and CDR2: LGHNA and YSLEER. V shed 4 bases, J shed 4 bases, and the junction held 7 bases outside the gene matches. The CDR3 length is 15 residues.

This clonotype was counted ten times or more. J is TRBJ2-3 and V is TRBV6-2 or TRBV6-3; perhaps TRBD1 as D (6 bases). CDR1 is MNHEY, CDR2 SVGEGT, per germline. The CDR3 runs to 14 residues. The ends were cut back, 2 bases at V and 4 bases at J, with 10 bases in the middle. The DNA for the CDR3 is TGTGCCAGCAGTTACACCAGGGGCGCAGATACGCAGTATTTT. As protein: CASSYTRGADTQYF.

There are a few counts of this clonotype. The chain couples TRBV2 to TRBJ2-4; D gene unclear. This CDR3 is 15 amino acids long. Trimming cost V 6 bases and J 0 bases, with 12 bases left between them. Germline V CDR1 and CDR2: SNHLY, FYNNEI. In nucleotides, the CDR3 is TGTGCCAGCAGGGATCAGCCTCTAGCCAAAAACATTCAGTACTTC. Translating gives CASRDQPLAKNIQYF.

In its sample, this clonotype was seen a few times. The chain carries TRBV7-6 and TRBJ2-5; D possibly matches TRBD1 or TRBD2 (5 bases each). There are 13 residues in the CDR3. Germline V gene sequence: CDR1 SGHVS, CDR2 FNYEAQ. V lost 5 bases, J lost 11 bases, and 18 bases lay in between. CDR3: CASSRGPANEQYF. The CDR3 DNA is TGTGCCAGCAGCCGGGGCCCCGCTAATGAGCAGTACTTC. Using reference TRBV7-6 and TRBJ2-5 for the parts outside the CDR3, the full variable domain is GAGVSQSPRYKVTKRGQDVALRCDPISGHVSLYWYRQALGQGPEFLTYFNYEAQQDKSGLPNDRFSAERPEGSISTLTIQRTEQRDSAMYRCASSRGPANEQYFGPGTRLLVL.

As to this clonotype: This may stem from a read error, because a much larger clone lies one nucleotide away. J is TRBJ2-5 and V is TRBV18, with 7 nucleotides matching TRBD1. CDR1 and CDR2 (germline): KGHSH, LQKENI. The CDR3 loop spans 16 amino acids. The CDR3 loop is CASPPLTGATQETQYF. CDR3 DNA: TGTGCCAGCCCACCACTCACAGGGGCGACCCAAGAGACCCAGTACTTC.

Ten or more counts support this clonotype. The chain links TRBV6-5 to TRBJ2-1; TRBD2 matches 8 bases. CDR3 length equals 13 residues. V shed 8 bases, J shed 7 bases, and the junction held 7 bases outside the gene matches. CDR1 is MNHEY, CDR2 SVGAGI, per germline. The CDR3 reads CASGGAGVNEQFF. The DNA for the CDR3 is TGTGCCAGCGGAGGAGCGGGGGTAAATGAGCAGTTCTTC.

In this sample, this clonotype turned up a few times. The gene calls are TRBV6-1 and TRBJ2-7; 9 bases fit TRBD1. V dropped 6 bases and J dropped 3; count of bases not matched to a gene: 9. This CDR3 is 15 amino acids long. From germline, CDR1 is MNHNS and CDR2 SASEGT. The chain's CDR3 is CASRTRQGGSYEQYF. The CDR3 DNA reads as TGTGCCAGCAGGACAAGACAGGGGGGGAGCTACGAGCAGTACTTC.